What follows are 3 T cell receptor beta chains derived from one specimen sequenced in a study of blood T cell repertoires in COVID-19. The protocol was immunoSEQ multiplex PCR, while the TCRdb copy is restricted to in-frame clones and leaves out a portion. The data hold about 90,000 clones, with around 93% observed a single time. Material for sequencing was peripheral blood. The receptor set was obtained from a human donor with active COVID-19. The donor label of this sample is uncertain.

The CDR3 here is CASSVATENEKLFF. The CDR3 region has the DNA TGTGCCAGCAGCGTAGCTACAGAGAATGAAAAACTGTTTTTT. The chain couples TRBV9 to TRBJ1-4; D unclear. The CDR3 contains 14 residues. V was pared by 0 bases and J by 5 bases, with 8 bases between. Germline V gives CDR1 SGDLS, CDR2 YYNGEE.

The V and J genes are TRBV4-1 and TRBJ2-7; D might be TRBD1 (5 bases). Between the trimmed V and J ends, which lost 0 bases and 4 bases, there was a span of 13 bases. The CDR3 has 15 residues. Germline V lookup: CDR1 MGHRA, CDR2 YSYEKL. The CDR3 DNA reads TGCGCCAGCAGCCAAGACGACAGAGGATTATACGAGCAGTACTTC. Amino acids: CASSQDDRGLYEQYF.

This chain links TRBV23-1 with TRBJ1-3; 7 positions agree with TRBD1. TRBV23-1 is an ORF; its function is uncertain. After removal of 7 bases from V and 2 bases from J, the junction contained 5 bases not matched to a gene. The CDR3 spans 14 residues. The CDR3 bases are TGCGCCAGCATTACAGGGGACACTGGAAACACCATATATTTT. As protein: CASITGDTGNTIYF.